A selection of T cell receptor beta chains follows, all from one sample in a study of vaccination effects on CD4 cells after COVID-19. These receptors are not linked to any known antigen. TCRdb keeps only in-frame clones here, not all; method: immunoSEQ multiplex PCR. The sample has 35,000 to 45,000 clones, over 60% seen once. Sequenced material: CD4+ T cells from PBMCs cultured with a peptide pool, taken before COVID-19 vaccination. The source of these receptors is a human donor who had a prior SARS-CoV-2 infection. Both conserved end residues are part of each CDR3. Not all rows give a size; the values are once, few, many and, for expanded clones, a class.

j_gene: TRBJ2-1
v_gene: TRBV10-3
abundance: NA
CDR3aa: CAISDRGGDNEQFF

j_gene: TRBJ1-5
v_gene: TRBV30
abundance: NA
CDR3aa: CAWSTGALRQPQHF

j_gene: TRBJ2-1
v_gene: TRBV5-1
abundance: NA
CDR3aa: CASSLGISGDNEQFF

j_gene: TRBJ2-5
v_gene: TRBV3-1/TRBV3-2
abundance: NA
CDR3aa: CASSQDGGETQYF

j_gene: TRBJ1-1
v_gene: TRBV7-9
abundance: NA
CDR3aa: CASSPGQGAGGTEAFF

j_gene: TRBJ2-1
v_gene: TRBV5-1
abundance: few
CDR3aa: CASSTTRGEQFF

j_gene: TRBJ2-3
v_gene: TRBV18
abundance: NA
CDR3aa: CASSPSGGVTDTQYF

j_gene: TRBJ1-1
v_gene: TRBV7-2
abundance: NA
CDR3aa: CASSLVDRGTEAFF

j_gene: TRBJ2-3
v_gene: TRBV10-3
abundance: NA
CDR3aa: CAISASAPGQGRTDTQYF

j_gene: TRBJ2-7
v_gene: TRBV11-2
abundance: NA
CDR3aa: CASSLVPTSYEQYF

j_gene: TRBJ2-3
v_gene: TRBV6-5
abundance: NA
CDR3aa: CASSYGTSGQRYTQYF

j_gene: TRBJ2-7
v_gene: TRBV6-2/TRBV6-3
abundance: NA
CDR3aa: CASSDRGYEQYF

j_gene: TRBJ1-1
v_gene: TRBV30
abundance: NA
CDR3aa: CAWMGSMNTEAFF

j_gene: TRBJ2-4
v_gene: TRBV11-2
abundance: NA
CDR3aa: CASSLESNIQYF

j_gene: TRBJ2-2
v_gene: TRBV3-1/TRBV3-2
abundance: NA
CDR3aa: CASSPPRVSTGELFF

j_gene: TRBJ1-2
v_gene: TRBV2
abundance: once
CDR3aa: CASRRSGYGYTF

j_gene: TRBJ2-2
v_gene: TRBV2
abundance: NA
CDR3aa: CATKGALSTGELFF

j_gene: TRBJ1-4
v_gene: TRBV18
abundance: NA
CDR3aa: CASSPRLPGGGEKLFF

j_gene: TRBJ1-2
v_gene: TRBV6-6
abundance: NA
CDR3aa: CASRQTGRSYGYTF

j_gene: TRBJ1-2
v_gene: TRBV3-1/TRBV3-2
abundance: NA
CDR3aa: CASSQVGGFYGYTF

j_gene: TRBJ2-5
v_gene: TRBV19
abundance: NA
CDR3aa: CASSATQETQYF

j_gene: TRBJ1-2
v_gene: TRBV9
abundance: NA
CDR3aa: CASSATLTGLGYGYTF

j_gene: TRBJ2-2
v_gene: TRBV7-6
abundance: NA
CDR3aa: CASSLRLAAGELFF

j_gene: TRBJ1-2
v_gene: TRBV2
abundance: few
CDR3aa: CASSALRQGGNGYTF

j_gene: TRBJ1-2
v_gene: TRBV5-6
abundance: NA
CDR3aa: CASSQWVDRDQDGYTF

j_gene: TRBJ1-2
v_gene: TRBV6-5
abundance: NA
CDR3aa: CASRQANYGYTF

j_gene: TRBJ1-1
v_gene: TRBV19
abundance: NA
CDR3aa: CASSIQMRTEAFF

j_gene: TRBJ1-1
v_gene: TRBV5-4
abundance: few
CDR3aa: CASSLGGTANTEAFF

j_gene: TRBJ2-3
v_gene: TRBV7-2
abundance: once
CDR3aa: CASSQRGGGYTDTQYF

j_gene: TRBJ2-5
v_gene: TRBV11-2
abundance: NA
CDR3aa: CASSPSGWVAGSRKETQYF

j_gene: TRBJ2-3
v_gene: TRBV7-9
abundance: NA
CDR3aa: CASSLGLVQSSTDTQYF

j_gene: TRBJ2-2
v_gene: TRBV10-3
abundance: NA
CDR3aa: CAISEASLNTGELFF

j_gene: TRBJ2-7
v_gene: TRBV11-2
abundance: NA
CDR3aa: CASSSSGSEQYF

j_gene: TRBJ2-1
v_gene: TRBV19
abundance: NA
CDR3aa: CASSAFTGGEQFF

j_gene: TRBJ1-1
v_gene: TRBV30
abundance: NA
CDR3aa: CAWSGTIEAFF

j_gene: TRBJ1-2
v_gene: TRBV7-9
abundance: NA
CDR3aa: CASSSADTYGYTF

j_gene: TRBJ2-5
v_gene: TRBV27
abundance: NA
CDR3aa: CASSLIQTQYF

j_gene: TRBJ1-2
v_gene: TRBV4-2
abundance: NA
CDR3aa: CASSRTGRVVDGYTF

j_gene: TRBJ1-1
v_gene: TRBV7-5
abundance: NA
CDR3aa: CARSLASREGIMNTEAFF

j_gene: TRBJ2-3
v_gene: TRBV18
abundance: NA
CDR3aa: CASSPPGQGLDTQYF

j_gene: TRBJ1-2
v_gene: TRBV2
abundance: NA
CDR3aa: CASIPAAWNYGYTF

j_gene: TRBJ2-5
v_gene: TRBV6-5
abundance: NA
CDR3aa: CASSYWTSGGETQYF

j_gene: TRBJ1-2
v_gene: TRBV29-1
abundance: NA
CDR3aa: CSVGDLQEGYTF

j_gene: TRBJ2-3
v_gene: TRBV7-2
abundance: NA
CDR3aa: CASSLPQVQVGTQYF

j_gene: TRBJ1-2
v_gene: TRBV14
abundance: NA
CDR3aa: CASSQVTTASGYTF

j_gene: TRBJ2-1
v_gene: TRBV18
abundance: NA
CDR3aa: CASSPGLAGNNEQFF

j_gene: TRBJ1-2
v_gene: TRBV9
abundance: NA
CDR3aa: CASSPGPKASTGYTF

j_gene: TRBJ1-4
v_gene: TRBV18
abundance: NA
CDR3aa: CASSPSTGELNEKLFF

j_gene: TRBJ2-7
v_gene: TRBV2
abundance: few
CDR3aa: CGTGGSIDEQYF

j_gene: TRBJ1-2
v_gene: TRBV6-5
abundance: NA
CDR3aa: CASRHDPGAGGYTF

j_gene: TRBJ2-7
v_gene: TRBV10-3
abundance: few
CDR3aa: CAIKSGRDSYEQYF

j_gene: TRBJ2-1
v_gene: TRBV19
abundance: NA
CDR3aa: CASSQATNNEQFF

j_gene: TRBJ1-6
v_gene: TRBV4-1
abundance: few
CDR3aa: CASSQEVSFESPLHF

j_gene: TRBJ1-2
v_gene: TRBV2
abundance: NA
CDR3aa: CASRGGDSAYGYTF

j_gene: TRBJ1-2
v_gene: TRBV3-1/TRBV3-2
abundance: NA
CDR3aa: CASSHVGSGYTF

j_gene: TRBJ2-1
v_gene: TRBV24-1
abundance: NA
CDR3aa: CATSDSGFSYNEQFF

j_gene: TRBJ1-2
v_gene: TRBV5-1
abundance: NA
CDR3aa: CASSFGSWELRYGYTF